The 14 T cell receptor beta chains below come from one sample, sequenced in a study of T cell repertoires in cytomegalovirus infection. TCRdb recomputed calls from the reads with MiXCR, one row per CDR3 protein. This table holds about 200,000 distinct CDR3 sequences, approximately 9.6% found once. The sample consisted of PBMCs. Receptor source: a human donor in good health (CMV status not recorded). Some clones in this sample may be carry-over from other donors' samples.

The sample holds many counts of this clonotype. The chain recombines TRBV7-9 with TRBJ2-4, with TRBD2 identical over 8 bases. Germline lookup yields CDR1 SEHNR and CDR2 FQNEAQ (reference sequence). V gave up 4 bases and J gave up 0 bases; unmatched junction bases: 23. The CDR3 is 22 amino acids. CDR3 nucleotides: TGTGCCAGCAGCTCCACGGCTGTTGTGAGCGGGAGTTCCCCGTTAGCCAAAAACATTCAGTACTTC. Protein product: CASSSTAVVSGSSPLAKNIQYF.

About this clonotype: A much larger clone sits a single nucleotide away, making a read error possible. The chain uses TRBV6-6 and TRBJ2-7; 7 positions agree with TRBD2. CDR1 and CDR2 from the germline V gene are MNHNY and SVGAGI (reference sequence). Trimming at V came to 8 bases and at J to 2 bases, leaving 15 bases not matched to a gene. The CDR3 has 16 residues. CDR3 DNA sequence: TGTGCCAGCCGGTTGTCTGGGACTACCGGAACCTACGAGCAGTACTTC. Translated: CASRLSGTTGTYEQYF.

On this clonotype itself: A single base separates this from a much larger clone, so it may be a read error. The chain has TRBV28 and TRBJ1-1; no definite D call. V was pared by 5 bases and J by 4 bases, with 11 bases between. CDR1 MDHEN and CDR2 SYDVKM come from the germline V gene. This CDR3 is built from 13 residues. Written as DNA, the CDR3 is TGTGCCAGCAGTCAGAGCCCGAGCACTGAAGCTTTCTTT. Its protein product is CASSQSPSTEAFF.

Many counts were recorded for this clonotype. V and J are TRBV2 and TRBJ2-7; D is tentatively TRBD1 or TRBD2 (5 bases each). V lost 5 bases to trimming and J lost 3 bases, with 11 bases between them. The CDR3 spans 13 residues. The germline CDR1 and CDR2 sequences are SNHLY and FYNNEI. Here the CDR3 reads CASSRDANYEQYF. Written as DNA, the CDR3 is TGTGCCAGCAGTCGGGACGCTAACTACGAGCAGTACTTC. The full variable domain, rest sourced from reference TRBV2 and TRBJ2-7, is EPEVTQTPSHQVTQMGQEVILRCVPISNHLYFYWYRQILGQKVEFLVSFYNNEISEKSEIFDDQFSVERPDGSNFTLKIRSTKLEDSAMYFCASSRDANYEQYFGPGTRLTVT.

The V gene is TRBV5-1, the J gene TRBJ2-7; the D gene is possibly TRBD1 (6 bases). Trimming stripped 4 bases from V and 2 bases from J, with 16 bases between. The CDR3 length is 15 residues. Per germline, CDR1 SGHRS and CDR2 YFSETQ. The CDR3 loop reads CASSAGTRVAYEQYF. The DNA for the CDR3 is TGCGCCAGCAGCGCCGGGACACGCGTCGCCTACGAGCAGTACTTC.

The chain has TRBV5-1 and TRBJ2-1, with 11 bases matching TRBD2. CDR1 and CDR2 (germline): SGHRS, YFSETQ. V dropped 6 bases and J dropped 7; count of bases not matched to a gene: 9. The CDR3 extends over 15 amino acids. In DNA form, the CDR3 reads TGCGCCAGCATCCTAACTAGCGGGAGTGGAAATGAGCAGTTCTTC. As protein: CASILTSGSGNEQFF. Full variable domain (remainder filled in from reference TRBV5-1 and TRBJ2-1): KAGVTQTPRYLIKTRGQQVTLSCSPISGHRSVSWYQQTPGQGLQFLFEYFSETQRNKGNFPGRFSGRQFSNSRSEMNVSTLELGDSALYLCASILTSGSGNEQFFGPGTRLTVL.

The sample holds a few counts of this clonotype. The chain employs TRBV18 and TRBJ2-7; D not resolved. There are 15 residues in the CDR3. The germline V and J ends were trimmed by 1 base and 0 bases, with 10 bases remaining between them. Germline CDR1 reads KGHSH; CDR2 reads LQKENI. This CDR3 is CASSPQGSSSYEQYF. CDR3 bases: TGTGCCAGCTCACCACAGGGTTCCAGCTCCTACGAGCAGTACTTC.

This clonotype appeared a few times. The chain uses TRBV4-3 and TRBJ2-1; D unresolved. V gave up 3 bases and J gave up 4 bases, with 4 bases separating them. Germline-derived CDR1 and CDR2 are LGHNA and YSLEER. CDR3 size: 12 residues. CDR3 in DNA: TGCGCCAGCAGCCACACATACAATGAGCAGTTCTTC. The encoded protein is CASSHTYNEQFF.

The chain joins TRBV28 to TRBJ2-1, with 13 positions matching TRBD2. The length of the CDR3 is 15 residues. The germline CDR1 and CDR2 sequences are MDHEN and SYDVKM. V lost 4 bases and J lost 7; bases outside the gene matches: 4. The CDR3 region has the DNA TGTGCCAGCAGTTCTCAGACTAGCGGGAGGAATGAGCAGTTCTTC. Encoded protein: CASSSQTSGRNEQFF.

This clonotype was detected many times. The V call is TRBV5-6, the J call TRBJ2-5, with D possibly matching TRBD2 (6 bases). Germline values: CDR1 SGHDT, CDR2 YYEEEE. The CDR3 has 15 residues. V gave up 1 base and J gave up 0 bases, with 10 bases separating them. The DNA for the CDR3 is TGTGCCAGCAGCTTGATCGGGAGAGACCAAGAGACCCAGTACTTC. This encodes CASSLIGRDQETQYF.

This clonotype was seen repeatedly, ten times or more. J is TRBJ2-7 and V is TRBV7-2, with D perhaps TRBD2 (6 bases). This CDR3 has 15 residues. Per germline, CDR1 SGHTA and CDR2 FQGNSA. Deletions cut 5 bases from V and 0 bases from J, with 14 bases between. CDR3 bases: TGTGCCAGCAGCCCGAGGCGGGAAAGCTCCTACGAGCAGTACTTC. Encoded protein: CASSPRRESSYEQYF. Filled out from reference TRBV7-2 and TRBJ2-7, the complete variable domain reads GAGVSQSPSNKVTEKGKDVELRCDPISGHTALYWYRQSLGQGLEFLIYFQGNSAPDKSGLPSDRFSAERTGGSVSTLTIQRTQQEDSAVYLCASSPRRESSYEQYFGPGTRLTVT.

This clonotype was detected ten times or more. V and J are TRBV28 and TRBJ2-2, with D hard to call. Trimming removed 8 bases from V and 7 bases from J, with 8 bases in between. The CDR3 is 11 amino acids. Germline CDR1 and CDR2: MDHEN and SYDVKM. The DNA for the CDR3 is TGTGCCAGCGAAGAGTTCGGGGAGCTGTTTTTT. Amino acid sequence: CASEEFGELFF.

This clonotype was seen only a few times. CDR3 loop: CASSEAGVGYNEQFF. CDR3 nucleotide sequence: TGTGCCAGCAGTGAGGCGGGAGTAGGATACAATGAGCAGTTCTTC. The chain couples TRBV2 to TRBJ2-1; 7 nucleotides align to TRBD2. V lost 3 bases to trimming and J lost 4 bases; unmatched junction nucleotides: 6. The V gene's germline CDR1 is SNHLY and CDR2 FYNNEI. The CDR3 has 15 residues.

This clonotype was detected a few times. This chain uses TRBV20-1 with TRBJ2-5; 7 nucleotides agree with TRBD1. Germline V lookup: CDR1 DFQATT, CDR2 SNEGSKA (reference sequence). The J segment lost 3 bases and the V segment lost 3 bases, leaving 7 bases of the junction unmatched. This CDR3 comprises 14 residues. DNA of the CDR3: TGCAGTGCTAGCACGACAGGGAGAGAAGAGACCCAGTACTTC. As protein: CSASTTGREETQYF.